A single sample is the source of the 21 T cell receptor beta chains below, sequenced in a study of T-cell memory formation after mild COVID-19. MiXCR, applied by TCRdb to the 5' RACE reads, yields one record per CDR3 protein. The sample includes 250,000 to 350,000 distinct CDR3 sequences, 14% seen only once; the top ten take around 20%. Sample: PBMCs or a T cell subset sorted from them (not recorded which). These receptors were obtained from a man younger than 35 who had mild COVID-19 (a few samples of this study predate the infection). Cell type and time point are not known.

J is TRBJ1-2 and V is TRBV7-9; perhaps TRBD1 as D (5 bases). CDR3 length: 14 residues. The germline V gene encodes CDR1 SEHNR and CDR2 FQNEAQ (reference sequence). The germline V and J ends were trimmed by 4 bases and 6 bases, with 15 bases remaining between them. The DNA of the CDR3 is TGTGCCAGCAGCTCCGCGGGGGGGTTAAATGGCTACACCTTC. This translates into CASSSAGGLNGYTF.

This clonotype was picked up many times. This sequence joins TRBV7-2 and TRBJ2-2, with no clear D. The length of the CDR3 is 16 residues. The germline V gene encodes CDR1 SGHTA and CDR2 FQGNSA. Trimming removed 3 bases at V and 1 base at J, with 12 bases between. The CDR3 is CASSFSSPMNTGELFF. The DNA for the CDR3 is TGTGCCAGCAGCTTTTCGAGCCCGATGAACACCGGGGAGCTGTTTTTT.

V and J are TRBV7-9 and TRBJ2-5; D may be TRBD1 (5 bases). Germline CDR1 reads SEHNR; CDR2 reads FQNEAQ (reference sequence). V lost 6 bases and J 0 bases, leaving 11 bases between the germline ends. CDR3 length equals 14 residues. The CDR3 nucleotides read TGTGCCAGCAGTCCGACAGTGTACCAAGAGACCCAGTACTTC. Its translation: CASSPTVYQETQYF.

The chain combines TRBV11-2 with TRBJ1-2, with 7 bases identical to TRBD1. The CDR3 is 15 residues long. Germline trimming cut 5 bases from V and 4 bases from J; bases unmatched to any gene: 10. Germline V lookup: CDR1 SGHAT, CDR2 FQNNGV. The CDR3 spells CASSPLQGPRYGYTF. The DNA for the CDR3 is TGTGCCAGCAGCCCTCTACAGGGGCCCCGCTATGGCTACACCTTC.

The chain has TRBV5-1 and TRBJ2-1; D is unclear. The germline V gene has CDR1 SGHRS and CDR2 YFSETQ. The CDR3 spans 14 residues. The germline V and J ends were trimmed by 0 bases and 6 bases, with 10 bases remaining between them. CDR3 DNA sequence: TGCGCCAGCAGCTTGGCCCTAGAGTCCAATGAGCAGTTCTTC. Translation gives CASSLALESNEQFF.

The rearrangement joins TRBV7-6 to TRBJ2-2; TRBD2 agrees at 11 bases. Germline V gene sequence: CDR1 SGHVS, CDR2 FNYEAQ. This CDR3 contains 17 residues. V shed 3 bases, J shed 3 bases, and the junction held 6 bases outside the gene matches. CDR3 sequence reads: CASSFDSSGGHTGELFF. The CDR3 nucleotides are TGTGCCAGCAGCTTTGACTCTAGCGGGGGGCACACCGGGGAGCTGTTTTTT.

J is TRBJ2-5 and V is TRBV23-1; maybe TRBD2 (5 bases). TRBV23-1 is recorded as an ORF, its role being uncertain. V was trimmed by 0 bases and J by 5 bases, leaving 16 bases between them. CDR3 length: 16 residues. CDR3 coding DNA: TGCGCCAGCAGTCAATCGAGGGTTTTGGGGATGGAGACCCAGTACTTC. It specifies CASSQSRVLGMETQYF.

This clonotype was detected only a few times. The CDR3 spells CASRSDRIPYEQYF. CDR3 DNA: TGTGCCAGCAGGAGCGACAGGATACCCTACGAGCAGTACTTC. The chain links TRBV2 to TRBJ2-7; possible D gene TRBD1, 6 bases. Per germline, CDR1 SNHLY and CDR2 FYNNEI. With 6 bases removed from V and 2 bases from J, the gap between germline ends came to 14 bases. The CDR3 runs 14 residues.

To note about this clonotype: Just one base apart from a much larger clone, this may be a read error. The chain couples TRBV6-6 to TRBJ1-2; no reliable D call. The germline gives CDR1 MNHNY, CDR2 SVGAGI (reference sequence). The length of the CDR3 is 12 residues. CDR3 sequence reads: CASSPATYGYSF. The CDR3 DNA follows: TGTGCCAGCAGTCCGGCCACCTATGGCTACTCCTTC.

This clonotype was recorded once. The chain carries TRBV18 and TRBJ2-3, with D possibly being TRBD1 or TRBD2 (5 bases each). The V and J ends lost 6 bases and 2 bases respectively, with 15 bases between them. CDR1 is KGHSH, CDR2 LQKENI, per germline. This CDR3 is 15 amino acids long. The CDR3 DNA sequence: TGTGCCAGCTCGCCCGGGACGGCATACACAGATACGCAGTATTTT. As protein: CASSPGTAYTDTQYF.

The chain employs TRBV14 and TRBJ2-5, with D perhaps TRBD2 (5 bases). This CDR3 comprises 13 residues. Trimming removed 5 bases from V and 9 bases from J, with 16 bases in between. Germline CDR1 and CDR2: SGHDN and FVKESK. The CDR3 loop is CASSGYGHGAQYF. The CDR3 nucleotides are TGTGCCAGCAGCGGCTATGGCCACGGGGCCCAGTACTTC.

V gene TRBV15 combines with J gene TRBJ1-2; 7 nucleotides align to TRBD1. Germline V gives CDR1 LNHNV, CDR2 YYDKDF (reference sequence). CDR3 length: 14 residues. V lost 2 bases to trimming and J lost 3 bases; unmatched junction nucleotides: 3. The CDR3: CATSRKQGDYGYTF. The CDR3 coding sequence is TGTGCCACCAGCAGAAAGCAGGGGGACTATGGCTACACCTTC.

This clonotype came up many times. One end of the junction does not line up with germline, which may come from a read error. V usage is TRBV7-3 and J usage is TRBJ2-1; possibly TRBD2 for D (5 bases). Germline CDR1 and CDR2: SGHTA and FQGTGA. This CDR3 spans 13 amino acids. The CDR3 coding sequence is TGCGCCAGCAGCTTGACTGGAGGTAATGAGCAGTTCTTC. Translating it yields CASSLTGGNEQFF.

This chain connects TRBV20-1 to TRBJ2-7; 9 bases are a match to TRBD2. CDR1 is DFQATT, CDR2 SNEGSKA, per germline (reference sequence). The CDR3 is 15 residues long. V trimming: 0 bases; J trimming: 3 bases; junction bases outside the gene matches: 6. Here the CDR3 reads CSARDNSGGHYEQYV. CDR3 sequence (DNA): TGCAGTGCTAGAGATAATAGCGGGGGCCACTACGAGCAGTACGTC.

This clonotype was seen at least ten times. V is TRBV4-3 and J is TRBJ2-1; D is perhaps TRBD1 (5 bases). The CDR3 covers 16 residues. Between the trimmed V and J ends, which lost 3 bases and 2 bases, there was a span of 14 bases. CDR1 is LGHNA and CDR2 is YSLEER in the germline V gene. In DNA form, the CDR3 reads TGCGCCAGCAGCCAGACCCCGCAGGGTACCTACAATGAGCAGTTCTTC. Its translation: CASSQTPQGTYNEQFF.

This clonotype was counted between two and nine times. The V and J genes are TRBV19 and TRBJ2-2; D assignment may be TRBD1 or TRBD2 (5 bases each). Germline assignment: CDR1 LNHDA and CDR2 SQIVND (reference sequence). The CDR3 sequence is 14 residues long. V was trimmed by 6 bases and J by 2 bases, leaving 10 bases between them. The CDR3 reads CASRWGSNTGELFF. The CDR3 region has the DNA TGTGCCAGTAGATGGGGGTCCAACACCGGGGAGCTGTTTTTT.

This clonotype was found many times. This chain joins TRBV2 and TRBJ2-1; tentative D call: TRBD2 (7 bases). The CDR3 length is 12 residues. Germline V lookup: CDR1 SNHLY, CDR2 FYNNEI. The CDR3 DNA reads as TGTGCAAAGGGAGGGGGGGCCGAAGAGCAGTTCTTC. As protein: CAKGGGAEEQFF. The full variable domain, in which reference TRBV2 and TRBJ2-1 provide the parts outside the CDR3, is EPEVTQTPSHQVTQMGQEVILRCVPISNHLYFYWYRQILGQKVEFLVSFYNNEISEKSEIFDDQFSVERPDGSNFTLKIRSTKLEDSAMYFCAKGGGAEEQFFGPGTRLTVL.

Only a few counts were recorded for this clonotype. V and J are TRBV6-2 or TRBV6-3 and TRBJ2-5; 7 bases map to TRBD2. CDR1 and CDR2 from the germline V gene are MNHEY and SVGEGT. J was trimmed by 4 bases and V by 2 bases; bases with no gene match: 7. The CDR3 loop spans 15 amino acids. CDR3 region: CASSYGDYLGETQYF. CDR3 bases: TGTGCCAGCAGTTACGGGGACTACCTAGGAGAGACCCAGTACTTC.

The chain recombines TRBV6-5 with TRBJ2-4; 11 nucleotides agree with TRBD1. Germline values: CDR1 MNHEY, CDR2 SVGAGI. J gave up 7 bases and V 4 bases, and 3 bases lay outside the gene matches. The CDR3 spans 14 residues. The CDR3 DNA sequence: TGTGCCAGCAGTTCGGACAGGGGGCTGAACATTCAGTACTTC. It yields the protein CASSSDRGLNIQYF.

This clonotype has just a few counts. The rearrangement links TRBV2 to TRBJ1-1, with 8 nucleotides matching TRBD1. In germline, CDR1 is SNHLY, CDR2 FYNNEI. The CDR3 totals 13 residues. After removal of 6 bases from V and 4 bases from J, the junction contained 4 bases not matched to a gene. This CDR3 reads CASRATGGTEAFF. Here the CDR3 DNA reads TGTGCCAGCAGAGCAACAGGGGGCACTGAAGCTTTCTTT.

This rearrangement joins TRBV7-2 to TRBJ1-2; D gene ambiguous. Germline V lookup: CDR1 SGHTA, CDR2 FQGNSA. CDR3 length equals 14 residues. V was cut by 5 bases and J by 2 bases, with 12 bases left in between. CDR3 loop: CASSLYGFNYGYTF. For the CDR3, the DNA is TGTGCCAGCAGCCTTTATGGGTTCAACTATGGCTACACCTTC.